This T cell receptor beta chain derives from a study of CD8+ T cells in alopecia areata. Across the study: For the treated group, dosing was oral tofacitinib at 5 to 10 mg twice daily. Study findings and constraints: Affected scalp, especially in alopecia totalis/universalis, had a higher clonality than normal scalp did. Mice showed TCR sharing more clearly than patients did, possibly owing to HLA.

Comments on this clone: The antigen is not known. A read error may produce the germline difference seen at one junction end.

Lesional scalp tissue (obtained by punch biopsy) and peripheral blood were collected from alopecia areata patients. Extracted RNA was reverse transcribed, and the resulting cDNA served as sequencing template. Here immunoSEQ multiplex PCR was the method, and the copy in TCRdb shows in-frame clones only, minus some. The repertoire holds under 15,000 clones, with around 60% as singletons. The receptor's source is a human donor with alopecia areata. Sequences were obtained from skin.

CDR3 loop: CASSGAYNEQFF. The CDR3 bases are TGTGCCAGCAGTGGGGCGTACAACGAGCAGTTCTTC. The chain carries TRBV2 and TRBJ2-1; no definite D call. This CDR3 contains 12 residues. Germline CDR1 and CDR2: SNHLY and FYNNEI.